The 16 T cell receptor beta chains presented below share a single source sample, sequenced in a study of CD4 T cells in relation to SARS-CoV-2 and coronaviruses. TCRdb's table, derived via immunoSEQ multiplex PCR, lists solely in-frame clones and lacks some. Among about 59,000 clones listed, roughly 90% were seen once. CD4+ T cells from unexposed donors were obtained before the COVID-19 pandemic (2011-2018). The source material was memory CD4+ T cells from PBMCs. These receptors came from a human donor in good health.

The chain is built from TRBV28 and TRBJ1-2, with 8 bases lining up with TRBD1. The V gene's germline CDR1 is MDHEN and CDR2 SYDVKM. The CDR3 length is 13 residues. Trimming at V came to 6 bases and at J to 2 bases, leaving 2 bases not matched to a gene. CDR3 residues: CASSWDRNYGYTF. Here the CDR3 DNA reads TGTGCCAGCAGCTGGGACAGGAACTATGGCTACACCTTC.

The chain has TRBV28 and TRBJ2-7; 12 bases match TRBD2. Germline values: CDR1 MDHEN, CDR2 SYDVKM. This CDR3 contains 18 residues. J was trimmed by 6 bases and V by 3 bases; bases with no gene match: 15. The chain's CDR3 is CASSFWGTSGRPGGEQYF. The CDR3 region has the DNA TGTGCCAGCAGTTTTTGGGGCACTAGCGGGAGGCCCGGGGGCGAGCAGTACTTC.

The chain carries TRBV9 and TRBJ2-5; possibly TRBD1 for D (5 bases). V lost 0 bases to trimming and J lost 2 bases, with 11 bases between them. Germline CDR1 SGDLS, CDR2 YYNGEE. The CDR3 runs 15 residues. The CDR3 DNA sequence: TGTGCCAGCAGCGTAGGTTCTCGACAGCAAGAGACCCAGTACTTC. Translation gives CASSVGSRQQETQYF.

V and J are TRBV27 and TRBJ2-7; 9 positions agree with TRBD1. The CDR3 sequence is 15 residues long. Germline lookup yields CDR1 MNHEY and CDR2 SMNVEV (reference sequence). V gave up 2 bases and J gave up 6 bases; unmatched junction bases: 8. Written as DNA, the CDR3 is TGTGCCAGCAGTTTAAGGACAGGGGTGCGAGCCGAGCAGTACTTC. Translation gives CASSLRTGVRAEQYF.

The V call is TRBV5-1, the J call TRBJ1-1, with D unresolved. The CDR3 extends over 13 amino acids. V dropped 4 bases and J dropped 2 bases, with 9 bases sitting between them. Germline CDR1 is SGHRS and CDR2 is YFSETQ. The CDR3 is CASSGWVNTEAFF. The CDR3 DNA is TGCGCCAGCAGCGGATGGGTCAACACTGAAGCTTTCTTT.

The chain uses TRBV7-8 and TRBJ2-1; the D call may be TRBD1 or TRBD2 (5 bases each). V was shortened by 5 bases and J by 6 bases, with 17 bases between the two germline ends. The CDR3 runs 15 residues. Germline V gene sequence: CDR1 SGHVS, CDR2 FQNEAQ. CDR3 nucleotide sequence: TGTGCCAGCAGCCCGCCTTTTGCAGGGAGCAATGAGCAGTTCTTC. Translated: CASSPPFAGSNEQFF.

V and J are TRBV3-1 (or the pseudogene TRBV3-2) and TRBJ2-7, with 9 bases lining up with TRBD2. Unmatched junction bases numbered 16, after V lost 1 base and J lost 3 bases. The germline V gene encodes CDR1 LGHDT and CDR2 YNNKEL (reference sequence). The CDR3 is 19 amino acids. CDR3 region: CASSQGFGAGGPRRYEQYF. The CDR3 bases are TGTGCCAGCAGCCAAGGGTTCGGTGCGGGAGGGCCGAGGCGCTACGAGCAGTACTTC.

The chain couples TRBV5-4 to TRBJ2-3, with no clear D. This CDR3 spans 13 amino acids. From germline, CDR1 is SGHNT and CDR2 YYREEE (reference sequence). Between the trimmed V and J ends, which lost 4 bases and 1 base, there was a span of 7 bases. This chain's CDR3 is CASSVLGTDTQYF. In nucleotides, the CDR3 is TGTGCCAGCAGCGTGTTGGGCACAGATACGCAGTATTTT.

CDR3 DNA sequence: TGTGCCAGCATGGACACTGAAGCTTTCTTT. It yields the protein CASMDTEAFF. The V and J genes are TRBV28 and TRBJ1-1; D gene ambiguous. V lost 7 bases to trimming and J lost 3 bases, with 3 bases between them. This CDR3 has 10 amino acids. Germline assignment: CDR1 MDHEN and CDR2 SYDVKM.

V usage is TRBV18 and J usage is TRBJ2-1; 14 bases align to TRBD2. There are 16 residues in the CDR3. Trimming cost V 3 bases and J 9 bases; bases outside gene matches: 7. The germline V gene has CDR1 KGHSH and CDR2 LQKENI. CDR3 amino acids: CASSPRTSGRSSEQFF. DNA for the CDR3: TGTGCCAGCTCACCTCGGACTAGCGGGAGGTCAAGTGAGCAGTTCTTC.

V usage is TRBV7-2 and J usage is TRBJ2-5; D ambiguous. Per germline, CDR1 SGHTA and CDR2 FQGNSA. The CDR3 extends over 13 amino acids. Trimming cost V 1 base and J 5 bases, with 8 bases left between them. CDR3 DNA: TGTGCCAGCAGCTTAGAACCATTGGAGACCCAGTACTTC. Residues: CASSLEPLETQYF.

CDR3: CASSLVDRNTEAFF. The CDR3 DNA reads as TGTGCCAGCAGTTTGGTTGACAGGAACACTGAAGCTTTCTTT. V and J are TRBV28 and TRBJ1-1; the D gene is possibly TRBD1 (5 bases). This CDR3 contains 14 residues. Germline lookup yields CDR1 MDHEN and CDR2 SYDVKM. V was trimmed by 3 bases and J by 1 base, leaving 9 bases between them.

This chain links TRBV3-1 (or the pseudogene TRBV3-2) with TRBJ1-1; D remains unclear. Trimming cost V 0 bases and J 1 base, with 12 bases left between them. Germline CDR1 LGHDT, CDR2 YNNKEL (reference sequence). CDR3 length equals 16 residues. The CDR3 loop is CASSQEFRVRNTEAFF. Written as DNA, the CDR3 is TGTGCCAGCAGCCAAGAGTTTAGGGTTAGGAACACTGAAGCTTTCTTT.

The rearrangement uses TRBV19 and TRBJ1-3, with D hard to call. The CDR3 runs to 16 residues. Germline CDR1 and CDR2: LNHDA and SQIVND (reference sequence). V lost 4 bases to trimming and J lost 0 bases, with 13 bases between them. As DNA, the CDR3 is TGTGCCAGTAGTAACCGGGCCCCAATCTCTGGAAACACCATATATTTT. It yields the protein CASSNRAPISGNTIYF.

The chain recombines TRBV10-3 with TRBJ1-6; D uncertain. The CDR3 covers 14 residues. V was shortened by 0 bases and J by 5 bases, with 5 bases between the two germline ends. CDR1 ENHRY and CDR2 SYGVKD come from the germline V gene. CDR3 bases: TGTGCCATCAGTGAGTCCCAGGATAATTCACCCCTCCACTTT. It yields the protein CAISESQDNSPLHF.

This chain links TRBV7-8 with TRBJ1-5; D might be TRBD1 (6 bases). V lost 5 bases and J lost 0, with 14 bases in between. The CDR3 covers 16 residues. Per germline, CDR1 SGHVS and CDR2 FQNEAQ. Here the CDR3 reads CASSAIRTASNQPQHF. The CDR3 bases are TGTGCCAGCAGCGCAATACGGACAGCTAGCAATCAGCCCCAGCATTTT. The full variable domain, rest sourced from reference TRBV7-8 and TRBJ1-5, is GAGVSQSPRYKVAKRGQDVALRCDPISGHVSLFWYQQALGQGPEFLTYFQNEAQLDKSGLPSDRFFAERPEGSVSTLKIQRTQQEDSAVYLCASSAIRTASNQPQHFGDGTRLSIL.